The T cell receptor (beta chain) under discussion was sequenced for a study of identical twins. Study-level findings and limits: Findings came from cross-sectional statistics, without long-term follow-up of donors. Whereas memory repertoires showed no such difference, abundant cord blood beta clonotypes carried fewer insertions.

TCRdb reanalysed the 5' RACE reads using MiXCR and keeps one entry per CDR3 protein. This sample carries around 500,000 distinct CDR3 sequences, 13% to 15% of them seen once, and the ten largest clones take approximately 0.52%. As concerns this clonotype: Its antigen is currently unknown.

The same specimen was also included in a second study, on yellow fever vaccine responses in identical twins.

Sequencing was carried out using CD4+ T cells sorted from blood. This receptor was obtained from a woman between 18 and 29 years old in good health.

The CDR3 DNA reads TGTGCCAGCACCAATCGACAGGGGGGCTCCGAAGCTTTCTTT. Protein sequence: CASTNRQGGSEAFF. The chain uses TRBV27 and TRBJ1-1; TRBD1 agrees at 9 bases. Germline V gene lookup returns CDR1 MNHEY and CDR2 SMNVEV (reference sequence). Trimming took 7 bases from V and 8 from J; bases not matched to a gene: 11. This CDR3 has 14 amino acids.